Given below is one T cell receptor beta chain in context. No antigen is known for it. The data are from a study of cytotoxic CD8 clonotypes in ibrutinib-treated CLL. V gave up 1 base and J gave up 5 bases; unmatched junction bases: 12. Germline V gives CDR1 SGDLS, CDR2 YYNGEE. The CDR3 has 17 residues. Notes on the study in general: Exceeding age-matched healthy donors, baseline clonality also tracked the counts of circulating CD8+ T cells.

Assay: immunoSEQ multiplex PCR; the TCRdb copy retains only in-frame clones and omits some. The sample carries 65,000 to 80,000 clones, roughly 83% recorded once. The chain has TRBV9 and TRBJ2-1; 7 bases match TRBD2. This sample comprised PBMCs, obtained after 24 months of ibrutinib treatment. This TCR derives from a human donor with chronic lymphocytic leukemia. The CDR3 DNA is TGTGCCAGCAGCGTATCAGTCGGGACTACGTTTAACAATGAGCAGTTCTTC. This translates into CASSVSVGTTFNNEQFF.